This T cell receptor (beta chain) was obtained from a study of chemoradiotherapy in HPV16-positive cancers. Across the study: Candidate HPV-specific T-cell clones and common TCR motifs came from functional assays in a couple of HPV16-positive patients.

The repertoire was sequenced with immunoSEQ multiplex PCR; TCRdb's copy has only in-frame clones and lacks some. The sample shows tens of thousands of clones, more than 90% of them seen only once. Points from the study as a whole: During treatment, candidate HPV-specific clones and E7-related motifs expanded in tumor.

About this clone itself: What it binds is unknown.

In germline, CDR1 is LNHDA, CDR2 SQIVND (reference sequence). Germline trimming cut 4 bases from V and 0 bases from J; bases unmatched to any gene: 8. The CDR3 totals 17 residues. The J gene is TRBJ1-3, the V gene TRBV19; 8 bases match TRBD1. Here the sequenced sample was blood, taken from a patient who underwent chemoradiotherapy. The clonotype comes from a human donor with HPV-associated anogenital cancer. In DNA, the CDR3 is TGTGCCAGTAGTAACCCGGGACAGGCCTCCTCTGGAAACACCATATATTTT. Residues: CASSNPGQASSGNTIYF.